These 25 T cell receptor beta chains were sequenced from one sample in a study of control samples from healthy donors and cancer patients. The method was immunoSEQ multiplex PCR; TCRdb's version includes in-frame clones alone and lacks a portion of them. The sample holds roughly 150,000 clones, approximately 93% seen once. Sequenced: blood. The receptors derive from a young man in good health.

This clone was found once. The V call is TRBV7-3, the J call TRBJ2-1; TRBD2 is a possible D gene (5 bases). The CDR3 consists of 15 residues. CDR1 and CDR2 from the germline V gene are SGHTA and FQGTGA. Deletions cut 0 bases from V and 6 bases from J, with 12 bases between. DNA of the CDR3: TGTGCCAGCAGCTTAACAGGGTTGAGGGCCAATGAGCAGTTCTTC. This translates into CASSLTGLRANEQFF.

The chain links TRBV27 to TRBJ1-6; the match to TRBD1 covers 7 bases. V shed 2 bases and J 7 bases; nucleotides not matched to a gene: 8. The CDR3 sequence is 16 residues long. CDR1 MNHEY and CDR2 SMNVEV come from the germline V gene (reference sequence). The CDR3 is CASSLTGDRENSPLHF. In DNA form, the CDR3 reads TGTGCCAGCAGTTTAACGGGAGACAGGGAAAATTCACCCCTCCACTTT.

Worth noting for this clone: Other DNA sequences in this sample translate to the same CDR3. The chain recombines TRBV5-5 with TRBJ2-5; tentatively, D is TRBD1 or TRBD2 (6 bases each). The CDR3 sequence is 15 residues long. From germline, CDR1 is SGHKS and CDR2 YYEKEE (reference sequence). Trimming removed 2 bases from V and 4 bases from J, with 15 bases in between. The chain's CDR3 is CASSFSEGGGETQYF. CDR3 DNA: TGTGCCAGCAGCTTCTCGGAGGGGGGTGGAGAGACCCAGTACTTC.

The chain has TRBV4-1 and TRBJ2-3; a weak D match, TRBD2 (6 bases). CDR1 is MGHRA and CDR2 is YSYEKL in the germline V gene. V lost 0 bases to trimming and J lost 6 bases, with 13 bases between them. There are 15 residues in the CDR3. The CDR3: CASSQERGARDTQYF. The CDR3 nucleotides are TGCGCCAGCAGCCAAGAACGCGGGGCCAGGGATACGCAGTATTTT.

The chain employs TRBV5-1 and TRBJ2-1, with 13 bases fitting TRBD2. The CDR3 is made up of 18 amino acids. V dropped 2 bases and J dropped 2; count of bases not matched to a gene: 7. In germline, CDR1 is SGHRS, CDR2 YFSETQ. CDR3 protein: CASSLRLAGGQTYNEQFF. The CDR3 DNA is TGCGCCAGCAGCTTACGACTAGCGGGGGGCCAAACCTACAATGAGCAGTTCTTC.

V gene TRBV6-1 combines with J gene TRBJ1-5; the D is unclear. Trimming left V 3 bases short and J 4 bases short, with 7 bases between. CDR1 and CDR2 (germline): MNHNS, SASEGT. This CDR3 is built from 13 residues. CDR3 DNA: TGTGCCAGCAGTGACCGCCATAATCAGCCCCAGCATTTT. Amino acids: CASSDRHNQPQHF.

The chain couples TRBV12-3 or TRBV12-4 to TRBJ1-1; TRBD1 might be the D (5 bases). The CDR3 runs to 12 residues. Trimming pared 5 bases from V and 5 bases from J, leaving 9 bases between. The CDR3 here is CASSRGRTEAFF. The CDR3 region has the DNA TGTGCCAGCAGTCGGGGCCGGACTGAAGCTTTCTTT.

This clone was recorded once. The chain couples TRBV14 to TRBJ2-5; either TRBD1 or TRBD2 may supply D (5 bases each). The V gene's germline CDR1 is SGHDN and CDR2 FVKESK. The CDR3 has 15 amino acids. Trimming took off 4 bases at V and 5 bases at J, with 17 bases between the two ends. CDR3 DNA: TGTGCCAGCAGCCCTGGGACCGCTATTATGGAGACCCAGTACTTC. Translated, it gives CASSPGTAIMETQYF.

This clone has a single count. The genes are TRBV5-6 and TRBJ2-3; 8 nucleotides line up with TRBD1. This CDR3 spans 18 amino acids. Germline CDR1 and CDR2: SGHDT and YYEEEE. Unmatched junction bases numbered 16, after V lost 2 bases and J lost 5 bases. The CDR3 DNA sequence: TGTGCCAGCAGCTTCAGTCCCGGGACAGGTCCGTTGATAGATACGCAGTATTTT. Translating gives CASSFSPGTGPLIDTQYF.

The CDR3 region is CASKTGSGNTIYF. The CDR3 bases are TGTGCCAGTAAGACAGGATCTGGAAACACCATATATTTT. The V gene is TRBV3-1 (or the pseudogene TRBV3-2), the J gene TRBJ1-3; TRBD1 is a possible D gene (6 bases). V shed 9 bases and J shed 1 base, with 10 bases lying between them. This CDR3 has 13 residues. CDR1 and CDR2 (germline): LGHDT, YNNKEL (reference sequence).

The chain links TRBV10-3 to TRBJ2-2; TRBD1 agrees at 8 bases. Germline V gene data show CDR1 as ENHRY and CDR2 as SYGVKD. With 11 bases clipped from V and 7 bases from J, the junction kept 12 bases outside the gene matches. The CDR3 has 14 amino acids. In DNA form, the CDR3 reads TGTGCCGTAGAGGACAGGGTCCAGGGCGGGGAGCTGTTTTTT. It is translated as CAVEDRVQGGELFF.

The V and J genes are TRBV9 and TRBJ2-5; tentative D call: TRBD1 (5 bases). The CDR3 spans 15 residues. Germline CDR1 is SGDLS and CDR2 is YYNGEE. V gave up 1 base and J gave up 7 bases, with 17 bases separating them. This chain's CDR3 is CASSVKGQGGGTQYF. For the CDR3, the DNA is TGTGCCAGCAGCGTAAAAGGGCAGGGCGGCGGGACCCAGTACTTC.

The rearrangement uses TRBV18 and TRBJ1-4, with D possibly TRBD1 on 6 matching bases. The CDR3 has 14 amino acids. Trimming took 5 bases from V and 4 from J, leaving 11 bases between them. The germline CDR1 and CDR2 sequences are KGHSH and LQKENI. CDR3 sequence: CASSGGQNNEKLFF. The DNA of the CDR3 is TGTGCCAGCTCAGGTGGACAGAATAATGAAAAACTGTTTTTT.

The CDR3: CASSLEVYTQYF. The CDR3 DNA reads as TGTGCCAGCAGCTTAGAGGTATACACGCAGTATTTT. The V call is TRBV11-2, the J call TRBJ2-3, with D unclear. Trimming took off 0 bases at V and 9 bases at J, with 7 bases between the two ends. The CDR3 runs to 12 residues. Germline V CDR1 and CDR2: SGHAT, FQNNGV.

The chain uses TRBV2 and TRBJ2-7; 11 bases are shared with TRBD1. After removal of 7 bases from V and 3 bases from J, the junction contained 8 bases not matched to a gene. The germline CDR1 and CDR2 sequences are SNHLY and FYNNEI. The CDR3 runs 15 residues. Written as DNA, the CDR3 is TGTGCCAGCACTCCACCCGGGACAGGGGGCTACGAGCAGTACTTC. Translated: CASTPPGTGGYEQYF.

V gene TRBV3-1 (or the pseudogene TRBV3-2) combines with J gene TRBJ1-1; weak D call: TRBD1 (5 bases). The germline CDR1 and CDR2 sequences are LGHDT and YNNKEL (reference sequence). This CDR3 spans 15 amino acids. With 4 bases removed from V and 0 bases from J, the gap between germline ends came to 12 bases. The CDR3 nucleotides read TGTGCCAGCAGCCGGGACCTTAACATGAACACTGAAGCTTTCTTT. Encoded protein: CASSRDLNMNTEAFF.

This clone was counted many times. The chain employs TRBV12-3 or TRBV12-4 and TRBJ1-1; D is unresolved. The CDR3 has 13 amino acids. The germline V and J ends were trimmed by 3 bases and 1 base, with 6 bases remaining between them. CDR3 in amino acids: CASSFAANTEAFF. The CDR3 coding sequence is TGTGCCAGCAGTTTTGCGGCGAACACTGAAGCTTTCTTT.

This chain uses TRBV5-4 with TRBJ1-2; D remains unclear. CDR3 length equals 14 residues. V was pared by 6 bases and J by 3 bases, with 15 bases between. Germline V CDR1 and CDR2: SGHNT, YYREEE (reference sequence). This CDR3 reads CASNTYARDYGYTF. The CDR3 region has the DNA TGTGCCAGCAACACCTATGCTAGGGACTATGGCTACACCTTC.

J is TRBJ2-4 and V is TRBV6-2 or TRBV6-3, with no clear D. The CDR3 totals 14 residues. CDR1 and CDR2 from the germline V gene are MNHEY and SVGEGT. The ends were cut back, 0 bases at V and 0 bases at J, with 3 bases in the middle. The CDR3 DNA reads as TGTGCCAGCAGTTACTCCCTAGCCAAAAACATTCAGTACTTC. Translating gives CASSYSLAKNIQYF.

The gene calls are TRBV5-1 and TRBJ2-1, with 11 bases lining up with TRBD2. Trimming cost V 0 bases and J 4 bases; bases outside gene matches: 0. This CDR3 has 15 residues. Germline V gives CDR1 SGHRS, CDR2 YFSETQ. The CDR3 coding sequence is TGCGCCAGCAGCTTGGGGACTAGCGGGTACAATGAGCAGTTCTTC. Translation: CASSLGTSGYNEQFF.

The genes are TRBV7-2 and TRBJ2-3; the match to TRBD2 covers 9 bases. The V gene end was trimmed by 3 bases and the J gene end by 5 bases; junction bases not matched to a gene: 9. This CDR3 has 16 residues. Germline V gene data show CDR1 as SGHTA and CDR2 as FQGNSA. CDR3 coding DNA: TGTGCCAGCAGCTTGACGACTAGCGGCGGGGAAGATACGCAGTATTTT. Protein: CASSLTTSGGEDTQYF. The complete variable domain, with remaining parts taken from reference TRBV7-2 and TRBJ2-3, reads GAGVSQSPSNKVTEKGKDVELRCDPISGHTALYWYRQSLGQGLEFLIYFQGNSAPDKSGLPSDRFSAERTGGSVSTLTIQRTQQEDSAVYLCASSLTTSGGEDTQYFGPGTRLTVL.

The gene calls are TRBV28 and TRBJ1-3; D is ambiguous. This CDR3 contains 18 residues. Trimming removed 8 bases at V and 0 bases at J, with 23 bases between. CDR1 is MDHEN and CDR2 is SYDVKM in the germline V gene. The CDR3 region is CASLPAGFQARSGNTIYF. The CDR3 DNA reads TGTGCCAGCCTCCCAGCGGGATTTCAGGCCCGCTCTGGAAACACCATATATTTT.

This chain uses TRBV25-1 with TRBJ1-2; D is uncertain. The CDR3 loop spans 13 amino acids. Germline V gene data show CDR1 as MGHDK and CDR2 as SYGVNS. The ends were cut back, 4 bases at V and 6 bases at J, with 12 bases in the middle. This CDR3 is CASSGWARDGYTF. For the CDR3, the DNA is TGTGCCAGCAGTGGATGGGCCCGTGATGGCTACACCTTC.

V and J are TRBV6-5 and TRBJ2-7; perhaps TRBD1 as D (5 bases). Germline CDR1 reads MNHEY; CDR2 reads SVGAGI. V lost 8 bases and J lost 5, with 16 bases in between. The CDR3 has 13 residues. The CDR3 spells CASRRSRGHEQYF. The CDR3 bases are TGTGCCAGCCGAAGGAGTAGGGGCCACGAGCAGTACTTC.

The chain is built from TRBV6-5 and TRBJ1-6; no definite D call. Trimming pared 7 bases from V and 10 bases from J, leaving 14 bases between. CDR3 size: 13 residues. Per germline, CDR1 MNHEY and CDR2 SVGAGI. CDR3 amino acids: CASMRSEVSPLHF. DNA for the CDR3: TGTGCCAGCATGCGGTCGGAAGTATCACCCCTCCACTTT.